This TCR beta chain appears in the sequencing data of a study of T-cell reconstitution after alpha-beta-depleted transplantation in children. Study-level findings and limits: The high TCRbeta diversity at day 60 in some patients came from surviving recipient T cells and thymic progenitors. Fresh T-cell production supplied most of the T-cell counts and diversity seen one year after transplant. About two months after transplant, alpha-beta T cells reportedly came from several hundred expanded graft clones.

This clonotype appeared many times. Its antigen is unknown. The V and J ends lost 1 base and 2 bases respectively, with 12 bases between them. Germline CDR1 is SQVTM and CDR2 is ANQGSEA. This CDR3 has 15 amino acids. Library preparation (for TCRbeta) was performed with unique molecular identifiers. In TCRdb, the PCR reads were re-called with MiXCR into one record per CDR3 protein. The sample yields 130,000 or so distinct CDR3 sequences, approximately 8.7% seen once. The source was PBMCs, mostly from graft donor cells, collected 180 days after TCRalphabeta/CD19-depleted stem cell transplant. The V call is TRBV29-1, the J call TRBJ2-1, with D possibly matching TRBD2 (5 bases). This TCR derives from a girl under three years old who had a stem cell transplant for combined immunodeficiency, so the T cells may come from the graft donor. The CDR3 region has the DNA TGCAGCGTTGAAGTTTCGAAGACTACCTACAATGAGCAGTTCTTC. Residues: CSVEVSKTTYNEQFF.